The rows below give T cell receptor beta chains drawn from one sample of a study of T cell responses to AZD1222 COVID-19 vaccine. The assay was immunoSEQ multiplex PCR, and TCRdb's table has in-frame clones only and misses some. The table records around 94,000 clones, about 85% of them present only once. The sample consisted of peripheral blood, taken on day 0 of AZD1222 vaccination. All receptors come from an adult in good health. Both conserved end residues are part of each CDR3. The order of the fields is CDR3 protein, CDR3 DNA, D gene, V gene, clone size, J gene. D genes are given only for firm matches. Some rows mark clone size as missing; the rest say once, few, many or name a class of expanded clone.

CDR3aa: CASQKTPGFTEAFF
CDR3nt: TGTGCCAGCCAGAAGACTCCAGGGTTCACTGAAGCTTTCTTT
d_gene: .
v_gene: TRBV7-2
abundance: .
j_gene: TRBJ1-1

CDR3aa: CASKGTLQFSVDNEQFF
CDR3nt: TGTGCCAGCAAGGGGACCCTGCAATTCTCGGTTGACAATGAGCAGTTCTTC
d_gene: .
v_gene: TRBV5-6
abundance: .
j_gene: TRBJ2-1

CDR3aa: CAWSAGTGYNQPQHF
CDR3nt: TGTGCCTGGAGTGCCGGGACAGGGTACAATCAGCCCCAGCATTTT
d_gene: TRBD1
v_gene: TRBV30
abundance: few
j_gene: TRBJ1-5

CDR3aa: CASSQDNQGIQPQHF
CDR3nt: TGCGCCAGCAGCCAAGATAACCAGGGAATCCAGCCCCAGCATTTT
d_gene: .
v_gene: TRBV4-3
abundance: .
j_gene: TRBJ1-5

CDR3aa: CASSEGRRNQPQHF
CDR3nt: TGTGCCAGCAGTGAAGGGAGGAGAAATCAGCCCCAGCATTTT
d_gene: .
v_gene: TRBV6-1
abundance: .
j_gene: TRBJ1-5

CDR3aa: CASSIGGTSTDTQYF
CDR3nt: TGTGCCAGTAGTATAGGTGGGACTAGCACAGATACGCAGTATTTT
d_gene: .
v_gene: TRBV19
abundance: .
j_gene: TRBJ2-3

CDR3aa: CASSLVRNTEAFF
CDR3nt: TGTGCCAGCAGTTTAGTTCGGAACACTGAAGCTTTCTTT
d_gene: .
v_gene: TRBV28
abundance: .
j_gene: TRBJ1-1

CDR3aa: CAWRSGQPKSYNSPLHF
CDR3nt: TGTGCCTGGAGGTCCGGGCAGCCAAAATCCTATAATTCACCCCTCCACTTT
d_gene: .
v_gene: TRBV30
abundance: .
j_gene: TRBJ1-6

CDR3aa: CASSLGGGREYEQYF
CDR3nt: TGTGCCAGCAGCTTAGGGGGGGGCAGGGAATACGAGCAGTACTTC
d_gene: .
v_gene: TRBV7-2
abundance: .
j_gene: TRBJ2-7

CDR3aa: CAISWAGGRIEYNEQFF
CDR3nt: TGTGCCATCAGCTGGGCGGGGGGGCGAATAGAGTACAATGAGCAGTTCTTC
d_gene: TRBD2
v_gene: TRBV10-3
abundance: .
j_gene: TRBJ2-1

CDR3aa: CASSQAGGENTEAFF
CDR3nt: TGTGCCAGCAGCCAAGCGGGTGGGGAGAACACTGAAGCTTTCTTT
d_gene: .
v_gene: TRBV3-1/TRBV3-2
abundance: few
j_gene: TRBJ1-1

CDR3aa: CASSPQSGDNPSSYNEQFF
CDR3nt: TGCGCCAGCAGCCCGCAGAGCGGGGATAACCCTAGCTCCTACAATGAGCAGTTCTTC
d_gene: TRBD2
v_gene: TRBV4-3
abundance: .
j_gene: TRBJ2-1

CDR3aa: CASSHRTSDKETQYF
CDR3nt: TGTGCCAGCAGCCATAGGACTAGCGACAAAGAGACCCAGTACTTC
d_gene: TRBD2
v_gene: TRBV16
abundance: .
j_gene: TRBJ2-5

CDR3aa: CASSLSSAGEEKLFF
CDR3nt: TGTGCCAGCAGTTTATCGAGTGCAGGGGAGGAAAAACTGTTTTTT
d_gene: .
v_gene: TRBV27
abundance: .
j_gene: TRBJ1-4

CDR3aa: CASSQGGGNTEAFF
CDR3nt: TGCGCCAGCAGCCAAGGAGGGGGGAACACTGAAGCTTTCTTT
d_gene: .
v_gene: TRBV4-3
abundance: once
j_gene: TRBJ1-1

CDR3aa: CASSVGAWEQYF
CDR3nt: TGTGCCAGCAGCGTGGGGGCGTGGGAGCAGTACTTC
d_gene: .
v_gene: TRBV6-2/TRBV6-3
abundance: few
j_gene: TRBJ2-7

CDR3aa: CASSLQANTEAFF
CDR3nt: TGTGCCAGCAGCTTACAGGCGAACACTGAAGCTTTCTTT
d_gene: .
v_gene: TRBV7-2
abundance: .
j_gene: TRBJ1-1

CDR3aa: CASRRTSGRGTGELFF
CDR3nt: TGTGCCAGCAGGAGGACTAGCGGGAGGGGAACCGGGGAGCTGTTTTTT
d_gene: TRBD2
v_gene: TRBV2
abundance: .
j_gene: TRBJ2-2

CDR3aa: CASSESSYEQYF
CDR3nt: TGTGCCAGTAGCGAGAGCTCCTACGAGCAGTACTTC
d_gene: .
v_gene: TRBV19
abundance: .
j_gene: TRBJ2-7

CDR3aa: CASLPRRDSYNEQFF
CDR3nt: TGTGCCAGCCTCCCCCGGCGGGATTCGTACAATGAGCAGTTCTTC
d_gene: .
v_gene: TRBV27
abundance: once
j_gene: TRBJ2-1

CDR3aa: CATSDLDRVGLNEQFF
CDR3nt: TGTGCCACCAGTGATCTGGACAGGGTAGGGCTCAATGAGCAGTTCTTC
d_gene: TRBD1
v_gene: TRBV24-1
abundance: .
j_gene: TRBJ2-1

CDR3aa: CASSIFLGSGVASTDTQYF
CDR3nt: TGTGCCAGTAGTATTTTTCTGGGTAGCGGGGTCGCTAGCACAGATACGCAGTATTTT
d_gene: TRBD2
v_gene: TRBV19
abundance: .
j_gene: TRBJ2-3

CDR3aa: CASSVRPHTEAFF
CDR3nt: TGTGCCAGCAGCGTTCGACCGCACACTGAAGCTTTCTTT
d_gene: .
v_gene: TRBV9
abundance: .
j_gene: TRBJ1-1

CDR3aa: CASSFDPSGSMGTDTQYF
CDR3nt: TGTGCCAGCAGTTTTGATCCTAGCGGGAGTATGGGAACAGATACGCAGTATTTT
d_gene: TRBD2
v_gene: TRBV28
abundance: .
j_gene: TRBJ2-3

CDR3aa: CASTTGPGNTIYF
CDR3nt: TGTGCCAGCACCACGGGACCTGGAAACACCATATATTTT
d_gene: .
v_gene: TRBV2
abundance: .
j_gene: TRBJ1-3

CDR3aa: CAISERQMNTEAFF
CDR3nt: TGTGCCATCAGTGAGCGGCAGATGAACACTGAAGCTTTCTTT
d_gene: .
v_gene: TRBV10-3
abundance: .
j_gene: TRBJ1-1

CDR3aa: CASSVEPFPSPYGYTF
CDR3nt: TGTGCCAGCAGCGTAGAACCCTTTCCTTCACCCTATGGCTACACCTTC
d_gene: .
v_gene: TRBV9
abundance: .
j_gene: TRBJ1-2

CDR3aa: CASSPLRVPYNEQFF
CDR3nt: TGTGCCAGCTCACCTCTGCGGGTCCCCTACAATGAGCAGTTCTTC
d_gene: .
v_gene: TRBV18
abundance: once
j_gene: TRBJ2-1

CDR3aa: CASSLRTGGDSPLHF
CDR3nt: TGTGCCAGCAGCTTACGGACAGGCGGGGATTCACCCCTCCACTTT
d_gene: TRBD1
v_gene: TRBV11-2
abundance: .
j_gene: TRBJ1-6

CDR3aa: CASSIAWNTEAFF
CDR3nt: TGTGCCAGTAGTATCGCGTGGAACACTGAAGCTTTCTTT
d_gene: .
v_gene: TRBV19
abundance: .
j_gene: TRBJ1-1

CDR3aa: CASSSSTGTYEQYF
CDR3nt: TGTGCCAGCAGCTCCTCGACAGGGACCTACGAGCAGTACTTC
d_gene: TRBD1
v_gene: TRBV28
abundance: few
j_gene: TRBJ2-7

CDR3aa: CASSQAASSYEQYF
CDR3nt: TGTGCCAGCAGCCAAGCCGCTTCCTCCTACGAGCAGTACTTC
d_gene: .
v_gene: TRBV14
abundance: .
j_gene: TRBJ2-7

CDR3aa: CATSERDLTGELFF
CDR3nt: TGTGCCACCAGTGAGCGTGACCTGACCGGGGAGCTGTTTTTT
d_gene: .
v_gene: TRBV24-1
abundance: .
j_gene: TRBJ2-2

CDR3aa: CASSPPRGPQHF
CDR3nt: TGTGCCAGCAGTCCCCCAAGGGGGCCCCAGCATTTT
d_gene: .
v_gene: TRBV28
abundance: once
j_gene: TRBJ1-5

CDR3aa: CASSLEGAALNTGELFF
CDR3nt: TGTGCCAGCAGCTTAGAGGGGGCGGCACTGAACACCGGGGAGCTGTTTTTT
d_gene: TRBD1
v_gene: TRBV7-2
abundance: .
j_gene: TRBJ2-2

CDR3aa: CASSYLASTDTQYF
CDR3nt: TGTGCCAGCAGTTATTTGGCGAGCACAGATACGCAGTATTTT
d_gene: .
v_gene: TRBV6-2/TRBV6-3
abundance: .
j_gene: TRBJ2-3

CDR3aa: CASSVGQATGNTIYF
CDR3nt: TGTGCCAGCAGTGTGGGACAGGCGACTGGAAACACCATATATTTT
d_gene: TRBD1
v_gene: TRBV5-6
abundance: .
j_gene: TRBJ1-3

CDR3aa: CATSRRSGGENGYTF
CDR3nt: TGTGCCACCAGCAGACGGTCAGGGGGCGAGAATGGCTACACCTTC
d_gene: TRBD1
v_gene: TRBV15
abundance: .
j_gene: TRBJ1-2

CDR3aa: CASSGIEVGQGYGYTF
CDR3nt: TGTGCCAGCAGCGGCATAGAGGTCGGACAGGGTTATGGCTACACCTTC
d_gene: TRBD1
v_gene: TRBV9
abundance: .
j_gene: TRBJ1-2

CDR3aa: CASSLKGTDTQYF
CDR3nt: TGTGCCAGCAGCTTGAAGGGCACAGATACGCAGTATTTT
d_gene: .
v_gene: TRBV5-4
abundance: .
j_gene: TRBJ2-3

CDR3aa: CASSLVGQGALTYEQYF
CDR3nt: TGTGCCAGCAGCTTAGTGGGACAGGGGGCTCTAACCTACGAGCAGTACTTC
d_gene: TRBD1
v_gene: TRBV7-9
abundance: .
j_gene: TRBJ2-7

CDR3aa: CATSFASGGPNEQFF
CDR3nt: TGTGCCACCAGTTTTGCTAGCGGGGGGCCCAATGAGCAGTTCTTC
d_gene: TRBD2
v_gene: TRBV24-1
abundance: few
j_gene: TRBJ2-1

CDR3aa: CASPDWGRGLVGGANVLTF
CDR3nt: TGTGCCAGCCCCGACTGGGGGCGAGGGTTGGTAGGTGGGGCCAACGTCCTGACTTTC
d_gene: .
v_gene: TRBV7-8
abundance: .
j_gene: TRBJ2-6

CDR3aa: CAWSLGVPVNFNEKLFF
CDR3nt: TGTGCCTGGAGCTTAGGGGTCCCGGTAAACTTTAATGAAAAACTGTTTTTT
d_gene: .
v_gene: TRBV30
abundance: .
j_gene: TRBJ1-4

CDR3aa: CASSQAEREPYNEQFF
CDR3nt: TGCGCCAGCAGCCAAGCCGAGCGGGAACCCTACAATGAGCAGTTCTTC
d_gene: TRBD2
v_gene: TRBV4-1
abundance: .
j_gene: TRBJ2-1

CDR3aa: CASSSTSGGYGELFF
CDR3nt: TGTGCCAGCAGTTCGACTAGCGGGGGTTACGGGGAGCTGTTTTTT
d_gene: TRBD2
v_gene: TRBV7-8
abundance: .
j_gene: TRBJ2-2